The rows below give T cell receptor beta chains drawn from one sample of a study of beta chain features in type 1 diabetes. Sequenced by immunoSEQ multiplex PCR; TCRdb stores in-frame clones only, minus some. The sample lists 620,000 or so clones, 15% seen once, with approximately 0.099% in the top ten. The sample was naive CD4+ T cells from blood. These receptor sequences come from a man between 18 and 35 years old in good health. CDR3s include the opening cysteine and the closing phenylalanine or tryptophan. The D gene is left open where the match is weak. Size tells how often a clone was seen (once, few, many) or the class of an expanded clone, and some rows leave it out.

CDR3	DNA	size	D	V	J
CASRDNRDSPYGYTF	TGTGCCAGCAGGGACAACCGGGACAGCCCTTATGGCTACACCTTC	few	TRBD1	TRBV28	TRBJ1-2
CASSDEASADNEQFF	TGTGCCAGCAGTGACGAGGCTAGCGCGGACAATGAGCAGTTCTTC	few	-	TRBV25-1	TRBJ2-1
CASSQGELSNQPQHF	TGTGCCAGCAGTCAGGGTGAGCTGAGCAATCAGCCCCAGCATTTT	few	-	TRBV2	TRBJ1-5
CASKKGGSGEKLFF	TGTGCCAGCAAGAAAGGAGGGTCGGGTGAAAAACTGTTTTTT	few	-	TRBV28	TRBJ1-4
CASSHPLSASGDRMQYF	TGTGCCAGCAGCCACCCATTATCGGCTAGCGGGGACCGGATGCAGTATTTT	few	TRBD2	TRBV4-2	TRBJ2-3
CASSYSRGNHGTQYF	TGTGCCAGCAGTTACTCGCGGGGCAACCACGGTACGCAGTATTTT	few	-	TRBV6-5	TRBJ2-3
CASSYSGGTGELFF	TGCGCCAGCAGCTACTCAGGGGGCACCGGGGAGCTGTTTTTT	few	TRBD1	TRBV5-1	TRBJ2-2
CASSRRESLSEQYF	TGTGCCAGCAGCCGCCGGGAGTCTTTGTCCGAGCAGTACTTC	-	-	TRBV5-4	TRBJ2-7
CASRKGQNNEQFF	TGTGCCAGCAGGAAGGGACAGAACAATGAGCAGTTCTTC	many	TRBD1	TRBV28	TRBJ2-1
CASSFPPGQANYGYTF	TGTGCCAGCAGCTTTCCCCCGGGACAAGCTAACTATGGCTACACCTTC	-	-	TRBV7-9	TRBJ1-2
CSVELGFGYGYTF	TGCAGCGTTGAACTGGGATTCGGGTATGGCTACACCTTC	few	-	TRBV29-1	TRBJ1-2
CAWQRTDLDVMNTEAFF	TGTGCCTGGCAACGGACAGACCTGGACGTCATGAACACTGAAGCTTTCTTT	few	-	TRBV30	TRBJ1-1
CASSQETLGTGGADTQYF	TGCGCCAGCAGCCAAGAAACGTTGGGAACAGGGGGCGCAGATACGCAGTATTTT	-	TRBD1	TRBV4-1	TRBJ2-3
CASSQRGPGEKLFF	TGTGCCAGCAGCCAAAGGGGACCCGGAGAAAAACTGTTTTTT	-	-	TRBV14	TRBJ1-4
CASLRGLNSGANVLTF	TGTGCCAGCCTCAGGGGGCTTAACTCTGGGGCCAACGTCCTGACTTTC	-	TRBD1	TRBV2	TRBJ2-6
CAWSVRPGMGGSPLHF	TGTGCCTGGAGTGTACGTCCGGGTATGGGAGGGTCACCCCTCCACTTT	-	-	TRBV30	TRBJ1-6
CASSQERQYNQPQHF	TGCGCCAGCAGCCAAGAACGACAGTACAATCAGCCCCAGCATTTT	few	-	TRBV4-3	TRBJ1-5
CAISDPTQLDGYTF	TGTGCCATCAGCGACCCGACCCAGTTGGATGGCTACACCTTC	-	-	TRBV10-3	TRBJ1-2
CASSHPHLGGRVGDTQYF	TGCGCCAGCAGCCACCCTCACCTTGGGGGCAGGGTAGGAGATACGCAGTATTTT	few	-	TRBV4-3	TRBJ2-3
CASSATGTEPWTQYF	TGTGCCAGCAGTGCCACCGGGACAGAGCCGTGGACCCAGTACTTC	-	TRBD1	TRBV25-1	TRBJ2-5
CASSVLLGFYGYTF	TGTGCCAGCAGCGTACTCTTGGGGTTCTATGGCTACACCTTC	few	-	TRBV9	TRBJ1-2
CAISEEVAHWETGNTIYF	TGTGCCATCAGTGAGGAGGTAGCCCACTGGGAAACTGGAAACACCATATATTTT	few	-	TRBV10-3	TRBJ1-3
CASSPRTSNSHNEQFF	TGTGCCAGCTCACCACGGACTAGCAATTCCCACAATGAGCAGTTCTTC	-	TRBD2	TRBV18	TRBJ2-1
CSVENNEQFF	TGCAGCGTTGAGAACAATGAGCAGTTCTTC	-	-	TRBV29-1	TRBJ2-1
CASSIRLAGAYNEQFF	TGTGCCAGTAGTATAAGGCTAGCGGGAGCCTACAATGAGCAGTTCTTC	-	TRBD2	TRBV19	TRBJ2-1
CASSSRVQQANSPLHF	TGCGCCAGCAGCTCCCGGGTCCAACAAGCCAATTCACCCCTCCACTTT	-	-	TRBV5-1	TRBJ1-6
CASSQGVAAGQFTEAFF	TGTGCCAGCAGCCAAGGGGTAGCGGCAGGACAATTTACTGAAGCTTTCTTT	-	-	TRBV4-2	TRBJ1-1